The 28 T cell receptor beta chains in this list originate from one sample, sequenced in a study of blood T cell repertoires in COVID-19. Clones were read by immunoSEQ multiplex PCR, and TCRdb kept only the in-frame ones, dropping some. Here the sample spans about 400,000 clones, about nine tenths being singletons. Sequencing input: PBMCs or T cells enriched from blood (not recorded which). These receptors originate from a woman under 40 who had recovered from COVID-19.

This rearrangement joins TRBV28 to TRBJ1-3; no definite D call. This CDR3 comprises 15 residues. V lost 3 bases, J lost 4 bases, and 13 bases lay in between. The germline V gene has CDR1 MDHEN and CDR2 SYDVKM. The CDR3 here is CASSFGGLAGNTIYF. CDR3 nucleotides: TGTGCCAGCAGTTTTGGCGGTCTCGCGGGAAACACCATATATTTT.

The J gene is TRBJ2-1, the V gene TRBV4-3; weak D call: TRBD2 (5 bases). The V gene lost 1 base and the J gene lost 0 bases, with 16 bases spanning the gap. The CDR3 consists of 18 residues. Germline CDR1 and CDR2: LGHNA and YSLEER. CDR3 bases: TGCGCCAGCAGCCAAGGGCCTACTAGGCCGGACTCCTACAATGAGCAGTTCTTC. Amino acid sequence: CASSQGPTRPDSYNEQFF.

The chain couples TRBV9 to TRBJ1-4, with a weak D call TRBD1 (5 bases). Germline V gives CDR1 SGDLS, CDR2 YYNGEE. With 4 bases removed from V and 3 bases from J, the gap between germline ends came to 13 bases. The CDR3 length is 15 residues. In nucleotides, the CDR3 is TGTGCCAGCAGCCCCCTTGGGGGGGCTAATGAAAAACTGTTTTTT. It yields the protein CASSPLGGANEKLFF.

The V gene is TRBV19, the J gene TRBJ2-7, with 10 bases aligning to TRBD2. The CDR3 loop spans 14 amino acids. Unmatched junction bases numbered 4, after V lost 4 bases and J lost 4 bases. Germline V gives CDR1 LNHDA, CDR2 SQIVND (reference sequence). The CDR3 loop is CASSKSSGSYEQYF. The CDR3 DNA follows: TGTGCCAGTAGTAAATCTAGCGGGAGTTACGAGCAGTACTTC. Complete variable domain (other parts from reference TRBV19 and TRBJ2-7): DGGITQSPKYLFRKEGQNVTLSCEQNLNHDAMYWYRQDPGQGLRLIYYSQIVNDFQKGDIAEGYSVSREKKESFPLTVTSAQKNPTAFYLCASSKSSGSYEQYFGPGTRLTVT.

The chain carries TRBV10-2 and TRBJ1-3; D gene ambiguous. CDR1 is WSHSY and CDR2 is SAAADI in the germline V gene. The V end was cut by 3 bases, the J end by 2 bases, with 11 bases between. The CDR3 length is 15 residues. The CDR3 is CASSEFGNTGNTIYF. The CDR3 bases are TGCGCCAGCAGTGAATTCGGGAACACTGGAAACACCATATATTTT.

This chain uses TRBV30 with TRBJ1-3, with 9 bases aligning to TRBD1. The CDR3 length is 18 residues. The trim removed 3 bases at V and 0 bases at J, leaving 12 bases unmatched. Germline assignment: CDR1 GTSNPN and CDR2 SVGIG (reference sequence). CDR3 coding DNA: TGTGCCTGGAGCGTAAGGACAGGGGCTTCTACCTCTGGAAACACCATATATTTT. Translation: CAWSVRTGASTSGNTIYF.

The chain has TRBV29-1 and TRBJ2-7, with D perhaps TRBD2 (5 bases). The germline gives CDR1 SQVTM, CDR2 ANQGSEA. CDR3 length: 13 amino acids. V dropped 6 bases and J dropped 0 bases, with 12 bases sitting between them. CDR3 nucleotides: TGCAGCGTCAAACCCGGGAACTCCTACGAGCAGTACTTC. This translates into CSVKPGNSYEQYF.

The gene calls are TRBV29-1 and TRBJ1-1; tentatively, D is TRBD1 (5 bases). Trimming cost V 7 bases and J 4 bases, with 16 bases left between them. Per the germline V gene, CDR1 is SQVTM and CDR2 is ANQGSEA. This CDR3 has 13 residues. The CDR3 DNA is TGCAGCGCAGCCGCAGGGTTGGGCACTGAAGCTTTCTTT. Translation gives CSAAAGLGTEAFF.

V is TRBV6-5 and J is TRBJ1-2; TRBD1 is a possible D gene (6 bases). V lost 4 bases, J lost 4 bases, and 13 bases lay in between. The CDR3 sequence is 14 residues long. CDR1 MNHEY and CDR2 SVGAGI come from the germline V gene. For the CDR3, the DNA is TGTGCCAGCAGTTCAGGGGAAGGTAGCTATGGCTACACCTTC. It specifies CASSSGEGSYGYTF.

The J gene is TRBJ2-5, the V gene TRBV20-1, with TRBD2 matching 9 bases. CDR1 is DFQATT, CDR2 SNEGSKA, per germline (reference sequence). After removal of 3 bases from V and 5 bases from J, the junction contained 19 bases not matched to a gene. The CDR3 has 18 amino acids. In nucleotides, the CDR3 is TGCAGTGCTAGTGGCATTGGACTAGCGATAACAACGGAGGAGACCCAGTACTTC. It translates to CSASGIGLAITTEETQYF.

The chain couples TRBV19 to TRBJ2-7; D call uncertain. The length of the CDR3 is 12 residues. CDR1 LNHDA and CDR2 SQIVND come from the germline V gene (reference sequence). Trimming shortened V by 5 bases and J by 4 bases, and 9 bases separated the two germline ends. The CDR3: CASSFLGYEQYF. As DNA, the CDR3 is TGTGCCAGTAGTTTCCTCGGGTACGAGCAGTACTTC.

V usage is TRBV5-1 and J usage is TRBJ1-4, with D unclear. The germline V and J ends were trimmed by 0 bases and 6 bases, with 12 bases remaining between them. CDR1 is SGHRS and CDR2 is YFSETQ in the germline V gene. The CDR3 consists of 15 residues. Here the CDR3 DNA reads TGCGCCAGCAGCTTGGGAGTTACGGGTCATGAAAAACTGTTTTTT. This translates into CASSLGVTGHEKLFF.

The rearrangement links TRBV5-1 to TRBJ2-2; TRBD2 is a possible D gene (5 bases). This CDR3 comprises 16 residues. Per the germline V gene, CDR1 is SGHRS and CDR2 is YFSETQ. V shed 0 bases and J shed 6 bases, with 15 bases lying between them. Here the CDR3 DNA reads TGCGCCAGCAGCTTGGTGGTGACTGGAGGTCCCGGGGAGCTGTTTTTT. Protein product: CASSLVVTGGPGELFF.

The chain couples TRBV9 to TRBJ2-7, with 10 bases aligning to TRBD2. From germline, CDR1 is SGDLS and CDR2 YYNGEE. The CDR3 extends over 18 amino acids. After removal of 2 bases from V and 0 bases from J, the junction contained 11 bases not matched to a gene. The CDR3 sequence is CASSVSAGGPNPSYEQYF. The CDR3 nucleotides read TGTGCCAGCAGCGTCTCAGCGGGAGGGCCCAACCCCTCCTACGAGCAGTACTTC.

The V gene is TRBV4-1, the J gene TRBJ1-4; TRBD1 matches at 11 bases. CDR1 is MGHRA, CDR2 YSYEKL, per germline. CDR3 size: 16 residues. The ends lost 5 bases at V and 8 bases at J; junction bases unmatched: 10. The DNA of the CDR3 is TGCGCCAGCAGCTTGGGACAGGGGGGCGGGTCCGAAAAACTGTTTTTT. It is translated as CASSLGQGGGSEKLFF.

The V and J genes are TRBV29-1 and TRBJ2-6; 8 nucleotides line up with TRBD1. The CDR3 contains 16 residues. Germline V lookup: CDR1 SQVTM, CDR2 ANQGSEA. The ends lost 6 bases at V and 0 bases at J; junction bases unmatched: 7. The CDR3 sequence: CSVPGQGSSGANVLTF. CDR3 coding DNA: TGCAGCGTACCCGGACAGGGCTCCTCTGGGGCCAACGTCCTGACTTTC.

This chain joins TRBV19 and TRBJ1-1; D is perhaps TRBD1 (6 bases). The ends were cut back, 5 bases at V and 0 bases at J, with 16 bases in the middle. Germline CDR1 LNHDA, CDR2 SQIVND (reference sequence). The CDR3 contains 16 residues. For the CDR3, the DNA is TGTGCCAGTAGTCCCCCGTGGGGGGGCGTGAACACTGAAGCTTTCTTT. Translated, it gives CASSPPWGGVNTEAFF.

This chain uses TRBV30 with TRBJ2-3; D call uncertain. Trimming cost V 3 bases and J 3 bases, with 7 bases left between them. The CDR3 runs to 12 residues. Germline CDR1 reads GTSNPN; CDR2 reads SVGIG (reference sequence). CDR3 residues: CAWSPLTDTQYF. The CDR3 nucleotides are TGTGCCTGGAGCCCACTTACAGATACGCAGTATTTT. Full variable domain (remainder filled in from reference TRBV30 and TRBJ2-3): SQTIHQWPATLVQPVGSPLSLECTVEGTSNPNLYWYRQAAGRGLQLLFYSVGIGQISSEVPQNLSASRPQDRQFILSSKKLLLSDSGFYLCAWSPLTDTQYFGPGTRLTVL.

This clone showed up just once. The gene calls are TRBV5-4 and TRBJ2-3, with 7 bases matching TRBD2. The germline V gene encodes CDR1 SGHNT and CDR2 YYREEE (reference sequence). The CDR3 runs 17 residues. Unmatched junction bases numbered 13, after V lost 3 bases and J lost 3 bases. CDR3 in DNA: TGTGCCAGCAGCTCCCCCTTGGGCGGGAGAAGTACAGATACGCAGTATTTT. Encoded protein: CASSSPLGGRSTDTQYF.

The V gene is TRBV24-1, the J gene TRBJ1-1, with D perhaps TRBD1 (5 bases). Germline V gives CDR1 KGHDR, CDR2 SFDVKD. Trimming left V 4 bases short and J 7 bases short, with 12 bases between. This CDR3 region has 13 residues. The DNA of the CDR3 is TGTGCCACCAGTGACTGGCAGGGAGGTGAAGCTTTCTTT. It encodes CATSDWQGGEAFF.

The CDR3 spells CASSIETSGSKDTQYF. The DNA for the CDR3 is TGTGCCAGTAGTATAGAAACTAGCGGGAGTAAAGATACGCAGTATTTT. The V and J genes are TRBV19 and TRBJ2-3; 11 positions agree with TRBD2. V shed 0 bases and J 5 bases; nucleotides not matched to a gene: 4. CDR3 length equals 16 residues. The germline gives CDR1 LNHDA, CDR2 SQIVND (reference sequence).

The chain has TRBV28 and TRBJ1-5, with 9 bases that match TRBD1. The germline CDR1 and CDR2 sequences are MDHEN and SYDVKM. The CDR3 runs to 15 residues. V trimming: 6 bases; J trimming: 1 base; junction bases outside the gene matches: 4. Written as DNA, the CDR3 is TGTGCCAGCAGAGACAGGGGGGGGAGCAATCAGCCCCAGCATTTT. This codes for CASRDRGGSNQPQHF.

CDR3 residues: CASSVVSGVGSPLHF. For the CDR3, the DNA is TGTGCCAGCAGCGTAGTTTCGGGGGTGGGATCACCCCTCCACTTT. This chain links TRBV9 with TRBJ1-6; a possible D gene is TRBD1 (5 bases). Trimming took 0 bases from V and 10 from J, leaving 14 bases between them. Germline V gene sequence: CDR1 SGDLS, CDR2 YYNGEE. This CDR3 is built from 15 residues. Variable domain in full (rest from reference TRBV9 and TRBJ1-6): DSGVTQTPKHLITATGQRVTLRCSPRSGDLSVYWYQQSLDQGLQFLIQYYNGEERAKGNILERFSAQQFPDLHSELNLSSLELGDSALYFCASSVVSGVGSPLHFGNGTRLTVT.

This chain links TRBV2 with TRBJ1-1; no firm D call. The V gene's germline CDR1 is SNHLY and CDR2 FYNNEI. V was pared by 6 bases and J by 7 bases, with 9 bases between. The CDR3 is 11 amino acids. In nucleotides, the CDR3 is TGTGCCAGCAGCTTTCACAATGAAGCTTTCTTT. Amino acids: CASSFHNEAFF. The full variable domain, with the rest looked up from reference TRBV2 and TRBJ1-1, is EPEVTQTPSHQVTQMGQEVILRCVPISNHLYFYWYRQILGQKVEFLVSFYNNEISEKSEIFDDQFSVERPDGSNFTLKIRSTKLEDSAMYFCASSFHNEAFFGQGTRLTVV.

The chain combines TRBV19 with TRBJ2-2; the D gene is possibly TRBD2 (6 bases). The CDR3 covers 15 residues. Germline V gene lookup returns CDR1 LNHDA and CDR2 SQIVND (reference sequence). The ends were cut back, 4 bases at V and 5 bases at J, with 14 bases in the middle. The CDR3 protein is CASSRRGGTTGELFF. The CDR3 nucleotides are TGTGCCAGTAGTAGGAGAGGAGGGACGACCGGGGAGCTGTTTTTT.

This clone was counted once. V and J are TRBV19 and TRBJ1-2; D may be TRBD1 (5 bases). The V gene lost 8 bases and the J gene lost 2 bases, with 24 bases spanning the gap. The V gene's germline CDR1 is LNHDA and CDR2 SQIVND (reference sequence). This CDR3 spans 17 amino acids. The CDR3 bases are TGTGCCAGTTTCTTAATCAGGGAATTGGGATCGAACTATGGCTACACCTTC. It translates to CASFLIRELGSNYGYTF.

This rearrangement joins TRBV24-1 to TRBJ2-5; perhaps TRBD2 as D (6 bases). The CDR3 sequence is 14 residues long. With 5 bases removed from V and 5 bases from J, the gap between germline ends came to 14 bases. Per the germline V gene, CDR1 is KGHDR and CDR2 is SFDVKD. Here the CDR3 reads CATSGSAGGETQYF. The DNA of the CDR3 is TGTGCCACCAGTGGGTCAGCGGGCGGGGAGACCCAGTACTTC.

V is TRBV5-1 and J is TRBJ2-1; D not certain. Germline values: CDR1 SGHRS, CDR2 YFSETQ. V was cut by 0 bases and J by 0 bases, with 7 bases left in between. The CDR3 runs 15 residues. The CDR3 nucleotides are TGCGCCAGCAGCTTGGGACATAACTCCTACAATGAGCAGTTCTTC. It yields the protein CASSLGHNSYNEQFF.